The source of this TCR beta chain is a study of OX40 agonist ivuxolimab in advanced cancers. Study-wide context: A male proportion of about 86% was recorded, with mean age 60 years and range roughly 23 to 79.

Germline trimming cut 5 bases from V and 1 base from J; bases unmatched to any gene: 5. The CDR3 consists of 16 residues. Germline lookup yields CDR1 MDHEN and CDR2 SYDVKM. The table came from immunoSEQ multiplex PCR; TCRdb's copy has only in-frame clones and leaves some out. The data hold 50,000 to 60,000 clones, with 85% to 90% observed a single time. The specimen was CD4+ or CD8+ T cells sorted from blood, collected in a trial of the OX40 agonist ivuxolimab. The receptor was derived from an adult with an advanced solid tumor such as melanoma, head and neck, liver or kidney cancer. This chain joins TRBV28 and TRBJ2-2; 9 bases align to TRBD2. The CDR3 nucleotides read TGTGCCAGCAGTCGGGCGACTAGCGGGAACACCGGGGAGCTGTTTTTT. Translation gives CASSRATSGNTGELFF.